This T cell receptor (beta chain) was captured in a study of blood T cell repertoires in COVID-19. In the study overall: COVID-19 samples from acute and convalescent phases originated in the United States, Italy and Spain. In each case, the material was cDNA or gDNA derived from T cells, B-cell-depleted T cells, or PBMCs.

V trimming: 2 bases; J trimming: 6 bases; junction bases outside the gene matches: 7. Germline CDR1 LGHDT, CDR2 YNNKEL (reference sequence). This CDR3 is built from 14 residues. Authors' data handling: Quantification of nucleated cells was approximated via reference gene primer amplification. The protocol was immunoSEQ multiplex PCR, while the TCRdb copy is restricted to in-frame clones and leaves out a portion. The V and J calls and clone size are taken from that table; D and trimming were inferred from the DNA. Of fewer than 150,000 clones in the sample, 88% were seen once. The sequenced sample was peripheral blood. The TCR comes from a woman aged 70-85 years who had recovered from COVID-19. This sequence joins TRBV3-1 (or the pseudogene TRBV3-2) and TRBJ2-7; 7 bases are shared with TRBD2. CDR3 sequence (DNA): TGTGCCAGCAGCCAATTGGCGGGAGCTCTCGAGCAGTACTTC. Amino acids: CASSQLAGALEQYF.